These T cell receptor beta chains were read from a single sample in a study of blood T cell repertoires in COVID-19. Repertoires were generated with immunoSEQ multiplex PCR, while TCRdb's copy carries only in-frame clones and drops some. The table records about 58,000 clones, over 65% of them present only once. Input material: peripheral blood. The receptors come from a man in his forties with active COVID-19. Both conserved end residues are part of each CDR3. D genes are given only for firm matches. Rows may omit the clone size; those that give it use once, few, many or a size class.

CDR3nt,CDR3aa,d_gene,j_gene,abundance,v_gene
TGTGCCACCCAACGGAGCGGGAGCGCGAGAGAGCAGTACTTC,CATQRSGSAREQYF,TRBD2,TRBJ2-7,-,TRBV27
TGTGCCAGCAGTCTGGTGTGGACAGGGGGCGGCGAAAAACTGTTTTTT,CASSLVWTGGGEKLFF,TRBD1,TRBJ1-4,-,TRBV7-9
TGCAGTGCTGGGGCGGAAAAGGAGCAGTTCTTC,CSAGAEKEQFF,-,TRBJ2-1,once,TRBV20-1
TGTGCCAGCAGTTTTGTACTAGCGGCAAATACGCAGTATTTT,CASSFVLAANTQYF,TRBD2,TRBJ2-3,once,TRBV28
TGTGCCAGCAGCTTAGACGGGACTAGCACAGATACGCAGTATTTT,CASSLDGTSTDTQYF,-,TRBJ2-3,-,TRBV7-8
TGCAGTGCACGGGAATACGAGCAGTACTTC,CSAREYEQYF,-,TRBJ2-7,once,TRBV20-1
TGTGCCAGCAGCGCGGGACTAGCGGGACAAGAGACCCAGTACTTC,CASSAGLAGQETQYF,TRBD2,TRBJ2-5,-,TRBV5-8
TGTGCCACCCAGGGAGGGAACACTGAAGCTTTCTTT,CATQGGNTEAFF,-,TRBJ1-1,-,TRBV24-1
TGTGCCAGCAGTCGGGGTCAGGCTAATGAAAAACTGTTTTTT,CASSRGQANEKLFF,-,TRBJ1-4,-,TRBV6-5
TGTGCCAGCAGCCTCGGCGGCGGATACACTGAAGCTTTCTTT,CASSLGGGYTEAFF,-,TRBJ1-1,-,TRBV5-6
TGCGCCAGCAGCCGACAGGGGGATACCTCCTACGAGCAGTACTTC,CASSRQGDTSYEQYF,TRBD1,TRBJ2-7,-,TRBV5-1
TGTGCCAGCAGCTTGGCCGGGGGACAGGGTGCCGGGGAGCTGTTTTTT,CASSLAGGQGAGELFF,TRBD1,TRBJ2-2,-,TRBV5-6
TGTGCCAGCAGCTTAGGGAGGGCAGGGGTGAATACTAACTATGGCTACACCTTC,CASSLGRAGVNTNYGYTF,-,TRBJ1-2,-,TRBV7-3
TGTGCCAGCAGCCCACCGGGACAGAGCTCCTACGAGCAGTACTTC,CASSPPGQSSYEQYF,TRBD1,TRBJ2-7,-,TRBV7-8
TGCGCCAGCAGCTCCGGACAGGGTTCGGCTGGAAACACCATATATTTT,CASSSGQGSAGNTIYF,TRBD1,TRBJ1-3,-,TRBV5-1